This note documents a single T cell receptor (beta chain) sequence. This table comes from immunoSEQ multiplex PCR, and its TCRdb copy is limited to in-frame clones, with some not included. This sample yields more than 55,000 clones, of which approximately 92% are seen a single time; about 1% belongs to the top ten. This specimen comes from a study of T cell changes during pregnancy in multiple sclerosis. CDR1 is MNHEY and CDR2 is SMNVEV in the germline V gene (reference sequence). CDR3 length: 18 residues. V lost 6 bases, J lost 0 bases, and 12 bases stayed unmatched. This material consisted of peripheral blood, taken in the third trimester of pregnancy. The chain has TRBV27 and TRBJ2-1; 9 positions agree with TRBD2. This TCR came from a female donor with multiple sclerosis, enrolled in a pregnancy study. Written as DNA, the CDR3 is TGTGCCAGCAGACGGACTAGCGTTTCTTTCAGCTCCTACAATGAGCAGTTCTTC. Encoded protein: CASRRTSVSFSSYNEQFF.